The sequence of this T cell receptor beta chain was determined in a study of beta chain features in type 1 diabetes (dated by TCRdb to 2017 to 2018). With regard to the full study: No differences in mean age, gender distribution, total cell number or subset yield were found between patients and healthy donors. Regulatory and stem cell-like memory subsets were obtained from only 8 patients and about 8 healthy donors, while naive and central memory subsets were obtained from all 30 or so donors. The study compared the TCRB repertoires of sorted circulating CD4+ T cell subsets in recently diagnosed type 1 diabetes patients with those in matched healthy donors. A total of approximately 99,000,000 sorted cells were examined across all samples, and RNA yield correlated strongly with the number of cells per subset.

Counted from cysteine to phenylalanine, this CDR3 has 11 amino acids. The retained sequence is limited to the CDR3, 33 bases, with the frame set at the first base. V loses 3 bases, J loses 9 bases, and the germline ends lie 11 bases apart. From the germline V gene (reference sequence), CDR1 is DFQATT and CDR2 is SNEGSKA. This clone was counted a few times. The target of this receptor is not known. It has no much larger one-base neighbor in the sample; base qualities were not kept. Each donor gave one peripheral blood draw, roughly 110 mL on average, collected into heparinised tubes. A BD FACSAria II and a panel including CD45RO, CCR7, CD25, CD127, CD95 and CD27 were used to sort naive, central memory, regulatory and stem cell-like memory CD4+ T cells. Every sorted population had a purity above 95%. PBMCs were isolated immediately by Lymphoprep density gradient centrifugation and stained directly without culture. So that batch effects would be minimized, each experiment stained and sorted samples in pairs, pairing one healthy donor with one patient.

All of the isolated RNA was reverse transcribed with the High Capacity cDNA Reverse Transcription Kit, so expressed TCRB transcripts were sequenced. Deep immunoSEQ sequencing was applied to naive, central memory and regulatory T cell samples, giving an average of roughly 3.5 million total reads per sample. After sorted cells were lysed in RLT buffer, RNA was extracted with DNase-treated RNeasy Micro or Mini kits, with the choice depending on cell number. To prevent cross-contamination, each cell subset was processed individually, whereas patient and healthy donor samples were processed jointly. TCRB sequences were amplified from cDNA with the immunoSEQ multiplex PCR, producing 87-bp fragments spanning the CDR3 region. Sequencing of the amplicons was done on the Illumina HiSeq platform. The authors' pipeline ran thus. Synthetic template baselines were used to correct PCR bias computationally, reads within Hamming distance 2 were collapsed together, and singletons that could not be merged were discarded. By aligning reads against IMGT, V, D and J genes, CDR3 length, and insertions or deletions at six rearrangement sites were assigned. Clonotype counts were normalized to sorted cell number within each subset before computing true diversity and Gini coefficients with the tcR R package. Repertoire sharing was quantified using the overlap coefficient calculated on TCRB nucleotide sequences. Here the immuneACCESS table is served through TCRdb, limited to in-frame sequences with V and J called. Missing clones are a known gap in these copies; in checked studies unresolved V genes cover under half, and the rest lacks a known reason. That table supplies the V and J calls and clone size; D and trimming were determined from the DNA. The sample profile shows about 320,000 clones; 12% to 15% of them were found once. In total, the top ten clones hold over 5.5% of the sample.

The research as a whole found: Patients with type 1 diabetes made fewer insertions and deleted more nucleotides at VDJ recombination sites, implying thymic rearrangement abnormalities. Type 1 diabetes patients showed a moderate but significant shortening of TCRB CDR3 length in all four CD4+ subsets. Because the HLA sub-analyses included only small numbers of individuals, any influence of HLA type on TCRB rearrangement was left unresolved. Because cDNA rather than genomic DNA was sequenced, highly expressing activated cells could have been over-represented, although no difference in activation and CD3 levels was found between groups. Shorter templates might be favored by PCR, yet because patient and control samples were amplified and corrected together, any such skew would affect both groups equally. Naive, central memory and regulatory TCRB repertoires appeared to be more similar among patients than among healthy donors.

The V and J segments used are TRBV20-1 and TRBJ1-1; no confident D gene assignment can be made. The sample comprised central memory CD4+ T cells from blood. The source of this sequence is a man aged 30 to 39 in good health. The CDR3 reads as follows: CSASLGLKAFF. The sequenced DNA: TGCAGTGCTAGTTTGGGATTAAAAGCTTTCTTT.